This T cell receptor (beta chain) was recorded in a study of spatial heterogeneity in lung cancer. Every molecule of TCR cDNA had its own unique molecular identifier. TCRdb independently ran MiXCR on the 5' RACE reads; one entry per CDR3 protein. This sample yields about 23,000 distinct CDR3 sequences, of which 4% to 5% are seen a single time; about 5% belongs to the top ten. Documented time point: sample taken at primary tumor resection. Patients with untreated early-stage non-small cell lung cancer, numbering 55 to 75, were the donors. Unsorted tumor, nontumor lung tissue or cryopreserved PBMC supplied the whole RNA. Germline CDR1 reads MGHRA; CDR2 reads YSYEKL. The CDR3 has 16 residues. The V gene end was trimmed by 3 bases and the J gene end by 9 bases; junction bases not matched to a gene: 12. This clonotype was detected many times.

V and J are TRBV4-1 and TRBJ2-1; 9 bases match TRBD1. The source was PBMCs, collected at surgery. This receptor was obtained from a male donor with early-stage non-small cell lung cancer. In DNA form, the CDR3 reads TGCGCCAGCAGCCATATGCGGACAGGGGATCACGGTGAGCAGTTCTTC. Protein product: CASSHMRTGDHGEQFF.